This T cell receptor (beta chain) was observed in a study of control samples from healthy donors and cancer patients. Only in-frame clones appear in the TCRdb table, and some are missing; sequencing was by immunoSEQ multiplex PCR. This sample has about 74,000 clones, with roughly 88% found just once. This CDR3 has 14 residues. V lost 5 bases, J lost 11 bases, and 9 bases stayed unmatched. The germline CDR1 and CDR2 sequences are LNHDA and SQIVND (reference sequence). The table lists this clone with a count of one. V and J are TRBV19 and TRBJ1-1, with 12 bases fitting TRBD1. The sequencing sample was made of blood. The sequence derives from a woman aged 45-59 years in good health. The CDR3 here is CASSHDQGQGAAFF. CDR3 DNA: TGTGCCAGTAGTCACGACCAGGGACAGGGGGCCGCTTTCTTT. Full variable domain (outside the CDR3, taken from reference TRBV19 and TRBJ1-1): DGGITQSPKYLFRKEGQNVTLSCEQNLNHDAMYWYRQDPGQGLRLIYYSQIVNDFQKGDIAEGYSVSREKKESFPLTVTSAQKNPTAFYLCASSHDQGQGAAFFGQGTRLTVV.